These 23 T cell receptor beta chains were sequenced from one sample in a study of shared clonotypes between healthy human individuals. The assay was immunoSEQ multiplex PCR, and TCRdb's table has in-frame clones only and misses some. The sample contains some 2.3 million clones, roughly 93% of which appear only once. The sequenced sample was naive CD4+ T cells from PBMCs. Subset in this sample: CD45RA+ positively selected. The receptors originated from a man between 18 and 35 years old in good health. Some clones in this sample may be carry-over from other donors' samples.

V and J are TRBV7-3 and TRBJ2-2, with 9 bases aligning to TRBD2. CDR1 is SGHTA, CDR2 FQGTGA, per germline. The CDR3 loop spans 17 amino acids. After removal of 1 base from V and 6 bases from J, the junction contained 9 bases not matched to a gene. The DNA for the CDR3 is TGTGCCAGCAGCTTAAAACGGGTAGCGGGAGATCCCGGGGAGCTGTTTTTT. It yields the protein CASSLKRVAGDPGELFF. Full variable domain (outside the CDR3, taken from reference TRBV7-3 and TRBJ2-2): GAGVSQTPSNKVTEKGKYVELRCDPISGHTALYWYRQSLGQGPEFLIYFQGTGAADDSGLPNDRFFAVRPEGSVSTLKIQRTERGDSAVYLCASSLKRVAGDPGELFFGEGSRLTVL.

This chain connects TRBV29-1 to TRBJ2-7; TRBD2 aligns across 10 bases. Trimming at V came to 7 bases and at J to 2 bases, leaving 11 bases not matched to a gene. The CDR3 contains 15 residues. Germline V CDR1 and CDR2: SQVTM, ANQGSEA. CDR3 sequence: CSASPGAGGAYEQYF. The CDR3 nucleotides read TGCAGCGCCTCCCCGGGAGCGGGAGGGGCCTACGAGCAGTACTTC.

The chain couples TRBV7-2 to TRBJ2-2, with D tentatively TRBD1 (6 bases). Looked up from germline, CDR1 is SGHTA and CDR2 is FQGNSA. With 6 bases removed from V and 5 bases from J, the gap between germline ends came to 16 bases. The length of the CDR3 is 15 residues. The CDR3 loop is CASRRPGVTTGELFF. The CDR3 DNA reads as TGTGCCAGCAGACGACCAGGGGTTACTACCGGGGAGCTGTTTTTT.

The chain has TRBV6-6 and TRBJ1-6; TRBD1 matches 7 bases. The V segment lost 6 bases and the J segment 9 bases; nucleotides outside the gene matches: 14. CDR1 and CDR2 from the germline V gene are MNHNY and SVGAGI (reference sequence). The CDR3 is made up of 16 amino acids. The CDR3 region is CASSPAGGGARSPLHF. The CDR3 region has the DNA TGTGCCAGCAGCCCTGCGGGAGGGGGCGCGCGTTCACCCCTCCACTTT.

The V gene is TRBV5-1, the J gene TRBJ1-5; D remains unclear. Germline V gene data show CDR1 as SGHRS and CDR2 as YFSETQ. The CDR3 has 15 amino acids. V was trimmed by 0 bases and J by 3 bases, leaving 10 bases between them. The CDR3 DNA follows: TGCGCCAGCAGCTTGGCCGGGAACATCAATCAGCCCCAGCATTTT. The encoded protein is CASSLAGNINQPQHF.

The chain recombines TRBV7-9 with TRBJ2-7, with 9 bases lining up with TRBD2. V gave up 10 bases and J gave up 4 bases; unmatched junction bases: 8. This CDR3 region has 13 residues. CDR1 and CDR2 from the germline V gene are SEHNR and FQNEAQ (reference sequence). The CDR3 DNA reads TGTGCCACGGGTATAGCGGGGGAATACGAGCAGTACTTC. Protein sequence: CATGIAGEYEQYF.

The CDR3 DNA sequence: TGCAGCGTTGGTCTTAGGTTGGGGCTCAATGAGCAGTTCTTC. It translates to CSVGLRLGLNEQFF. The J gene is TRBJ2-1, the V gene TRBV29-1; D is perhaps TRBD1 (5 bases). Germline values: CDR1 SQVTM, CDR2 ANQGSEA. This CDR3 has 14 amino acids. Trimming cost V 4 bases and J 6 bases, with 16 bases left between them.

In regard to this clone: Other nucleotide sequences in the sample specify the same CDR3. This chain links TRBV4-3 with TRBJ1-4, with 11 nucleotides matching TRBD1. CDR1 and CDR2 from the germline V gene are LGHNA and YSLEER. This CDR3 has 16 residues. V was pared by 0 bases and J by 5 bases, with 2 bases of the junction left unmatched. CDR3 coding DNA: TGCGCCAGCAGCCAAGAGGGGACAGGGGGAAATGAAAAACTGTTTTTT. This codes for CASSQEGTGGNEKLFF.

Concerning this clone itself: Other DNA sequences in the same sample also yield this CDR3. The chain employs TRBV9 and TRBJ1-5; 8 bases are a match to TRBD1. Germline values: CDR1 SGDLS, CDR2 YYNGEE. The CDR3 is 15 amino acids. V was pared by 1 base and J by 4 bases, with 4 bases of the junction left unmatched. CDR3 sequence reads: CASSVTGQGNQPQHF. In DNA, the CDR3 is TGTGCCAGCAGCGTAACCGGACAGGGAAATCAGCCCCAGCATTTT.

This rearrangement joins TRBV18 to TRBJ1-1; tentatively, D is TRBD1 (5 bases). This CDR3 contains 15 residues. Trimming left V 3 bases short and J 4 bases short, with 15 bases between. Germline V gene sequence: CDR1 KGHSH, CDR2 LQKENI. The CDR3: CASSPNIDSFTEAFF. CDR3 sequence (DNA): TGTGCCAGCTCACCCAATATTGACAGCTTCACTGAAGCTTTCTTT. The complete variable domain, with remaining parts taken from reference TRBV18 and TRBJ1-1, reads NAGVMQNPRHLVRRRGQEARLRCSPMKGHSHVYWYRQLPEEGLKFMVYLQKENIIDESGMPKERFSAEFPKEGPSILRIQQVVRGDSAAYFCASSPNIDSFTEAFFGQGTRLTVV.

The rearrangement uses TRBV6-5 and TRBJ2-3; either TRBD1 or TRBD2 may fit D (6 bases each). V was cut by 0 bases and J by 7 bases, with 14 bases left in between. Germline V gene data show CDR1 as MNHEY and CDR2 as SVGAGI. The CDR3 is made up of 15 amino acids. The DNA for the CDR3 is TGTGCCAGCAGTTACTCGTACCAGGGGAGGAATACGCAGTATTTT. Protein product: CASSYSYQGRNTQYF.

The chain is built from TRBV20-1 and TRBJ1-1; maybe TRBD1 (6 bases). The V and J ends lost 7 bases and 3 bases respectively, with 9 bases between them. Germline V gene sequence: CDR1 DFQATT, CDR2 SNEGSKA (reference sequence). The CDR3 runs to 11 residues. In nucleotides, the CDR3 is TGCAGTGGCAAGGGGGACACTGAAGCTTTCTTT. Amino acid sequence: CSGKGDTEAFF.

With regard to this clone: Other DNA sequences in the sample encode the same CDR3. The chain uses TRBV15 and TRBJ2-7; 9 positions match TRBD2. Per germline, CDR1 LNHNV and CDR2 YYDKDF (reference sequence). The CDR3 runs 14 residues. The junction had 2 bases not matched to a gene; V was cut back by 1 base and J by 4 bases. The CDR3 sequence is CATSRGAGGYEQYF. CDR3 coding DNA: TGTGCCACCAGCAGAGGAGCGGGAGGTTACGAGCAGTACTTC.

This chain joins TRBV7-3 and TRBJ2-2, with D perhaps being TRBD1 or TRBD2 (5 bases each). CDR1 and CDR2 from the germline V gene are SGHTA and FQGTGA. V was cut by 5 bases and J by 5 bases, with 9 bases left in between. The CDR3 runs 13 residues. The CDR3 region has the DNA TGTGCCAGCAGCCCGGGACGAACCGGGGAGCTGTTTTTT. This codes for CASSPGRTGELFF.

V usage is TRBV2 and J usage is TRBJ1-5; TRBD1 agrees at 8 bases. Germline CDR1 reads SNHLY; CDR2 reads FYNNEI. CDR3 length: 14 residues. The ends lost 6 bases at V and 6 bases at J; junction bases unmatched: 7. This CDR3 is CASRLQGGSQPQHF. CDR3 nucleotide sequence: TGTGCCAGCAGACTACAGGGGGGCAGTCAGCCCCAGCATTTT.

The table lists this clone with a count of one. The chain uses TRBV7-9 and TRBJ1-1, with TRBD1 identical over 9 bases. Looked up from germline, CDR1 is SEHNR and CDR2 is FQNEAQ (reference sequence). This CDR3 spans 16 amino acids. After removal of 1 base from V and 4 bases from J, the junction contained 7 bases not matched to a gene. The CDR3 reads CASSLGRGTGSTEAFF. In nucleotides, the CDR3 is TGTGCCAGCAGCTTAGGAAGGGGGACAGGGTCCACTGAAGCTTTCTTT.

The CDR3 nucleotides read TGCGCCAGCAGCTTGGCCCCGGGGGCTTTCTACGAGCAGTACTTC. This gives the protein CASSLAPGAFYEQYF. The rearrangement uses TRBV5-1 and TRBJ2-7, with D possibly being TRBD1 or TRBD2 (6 bases each). The CDR3 is 15 residues long. CDR1 is SGHRS and CDR2 is YFSETQ in the germline V gene. V was trimmed by 0 bases and J by 3 bases, leaving 13 bases between them.

This sequence joins TRBV4-2 and TRBJ1-2, with TRBD1 identical over 7 bases. Trimming cost V 0 bases and J 7 bases; bases outside gene matches: 5. CDR3 length: 14 residues. Per germline, CDR1 LGHNA and CDR2 YNFKEQ. The DNA for the CDR3 is TGTGCCAGCAGCCAAGATTACAGGGGTCCTGGCTACACCTTC. The encoded protein is CASSQDYRGPGYTF.

The rearrangement links TRBV9 to TRBJ2-3; D remains ambiguous. V dropped 0 bases and J dropped 3 bases, with 11 bases sitting between them. Germline V CDR1 and CDR2: SGDLS, YYNGEE. The CDR3 contains 15 residues. The CDR3 DNA reads as TGTGCCAGCAGCGTAGAGAATGGCGTTACAGATACGCAGTATTTT. This encodes CASSVENGVTDTQYF.

The rearrangement links TRBV29-1 to TRBJ2-4; no clear D gene. The V gene lost 3 bases and the J gene lost 5 bases, with 11 bases spanning the gap. This CDR3 comprises 13 residues. Germline V gene data show CDR1 as SQVTM and CDR2 as ANQGSEA. CDR3 protein: CSVERLSQNIQYF. The CDR3 coding sequence is TGCAGCGTTGAGAGGCTATCCCAAAACATTCAGTACTTC.

The J gene is TRBJ2-2, the V gene TRBV6-6; a weak D match, TRBD1 (5 bases). The ends were cut back, 2 bases at V and 3 bases at J, with 10 bases in the middle. The length of the CDR3 is 15 residues. The germline CDR1 and CDR2 sequences are MNHNY and SVGAGI (reference sequence). CDR3 bases: TGTGCCAGCAGTTACGGTGCGACAGACACCGGGGAGCTGTTTTTT. The encoded protein is CASSYGATDTGELFF.

The chain combines TRBV7-6 with TRBJ2-5; D tentatively fits TRBD1 or TRBD2 (6 bases each). V lost 4 bases, J lost 5 bases, and 17 bases lay in between. This CDR3 comprises 15 residues. CDR1 is SGHVS and CDR2 is FNYEAQ in the germline V gene. CDR3 bases: TGTGCCAGCAGCTCTTTGAGGGGGGTGGCGGAGACCCAGTACTTC. This codes for CASSSLRGVAETQYF.

This clone was recorded a few times. Other DNA variants within this sample encode the same CDR3. This chain links TRBV19 with TRBJ1-1; D not certain. V gave up 3 bases and J gave up 5 bases, with 7 bases separating them. Germline assignment: CDR1 LNHDA and CDR2 SQIVND (reference sequence). The CDR3 length is 12 residues. The CDR3 bases are TGTGCCAGTAGTATCGCGGGAACTGAAGCTTTCTTT. Translating gives CASSIAGTEAFF.